Following are 12 T cell receptor beta chains from one sample sequenced in a study of blood T cells in healthy people across ages. A second PCR of about 7 to 12 cycles used a sample-barcoded 5' primer and a J-beta primer mix. In TCRdb, the 5' RACE reads were re-called with MiXCR into one record per CDR3 protein. This sample has over a million distinct CDR3 sequences, with under 45% found just once. The sequenced material came from blood. The receptors stem from an older woman in good health.

V and J are TRBV5-1 and TRBJ2-1; no clear D. With the DNA end fitting TRBJ2-7 better, the J assignment may be wrong. The CDR3 totals 14 residues. Germline V CDR1 and CDR2: SGHRS, YFSETQ. The CDR3 bases are TGCGCCAGCAAGGCGAGAGACGTTACCTACGAGCAGTACTTC. The encoded protein is CASKARDVTYEQYF.

V and J are TRBV29-1 and TRBJ1-1; 7 bases are a match to TRBD1. This CDR3 comprises 16 residues. Germline V gene sequence: CDR1 SQVTM, CDR2 ANQGSEA. With 4 bases clipped from V and 4 bases from J, the junction kept 15 bases outside the gene matches. The CDR3 sequence is CSVALPRRGRGTEAFF. In DNA, the CDR3 is TGCAGCGTTGCCCTCCCCAGGAGGGGGCGCGGCACTGAAGCTTTCTTT.

In regard to this clonotype: This may be a read error: a much more frequent sequence differs by one nucleotide. This chain links TRBV10-3 with TRBJ2-4; TRBD1 matches at 9 bases. The closer fit of TRBJ2-7 to the DNA end suggests the J call may be wrong. This CDR3 has 14 amino acids. Germline V gene sequence: CDR1 ENHRY, CDR2 SYGVKD. The CDR3 is CAISGTGILGEQYV. The DNA of the CDR3 is TGTGCCATCAGCGGGACAGGGATTCTGGGCGAGCAGTACGTC.

This chain uses TRBV6-5 with TRBJ2-2; 8 bases align to TRBD1. The CDR3 is 17 residues long. The J segment lost 4 bases and the V segment lost 1 base, leaving 8 bases of the junction unmatched. Germline lookup yields CDR1 MNHEY and CDR2 SVGAGI. The CDR3 nucleotides are TGTGCCAGCAGTTACTATGAAGGACAGGGTAGCACCGGGGAGCTGTTTTTT. Its protein product is CASSYYEGQGSTGELFF.

This clonotype appeared a few times. The chain employs TRBV7-8 and TRBJ2-1; 7 bases match TRBD1. V lost 6 bases to trimming and J lost 8 bases; unmatched junction nucleotides: 7. The CDR3 has 13 amino acids. Germline V gene lookup returns CDR1 SGHVS and CDR2 FQNEAQ. CDR3 sequence: CASRTGTRHEQFF. DNA of the CDR3: TGTGCCAGCAGGACAGGGACGAGGCATGAGCAGTTCTTC.

This clonotype was seen a few times. V is TRBV25-1 and J is TRBJ2-3; D is ambiguous. CDR3 length: 17 amino acids. Germline CDR1 and CDR2: MGHDK and SYGVNS. V shed 1 base and J shed 2 bases, with 16 bases lying between them. The CDR3 DNA sequence: TGTGCCAGCAGTGAATGGATGGGAAACCCCGTCACAGATACGCAGTATTTT. It encodes CASSEWMGNPVTDTQYF.

The rearrangement uses TRBV25-1 and TRBJ1-6; no clear D gene. V was cut by 6 bases and J by 7 bases, with 10 bases left in between. The CDR3 length is 13 residues. In germline, CDR1 is MGHDK, CDR2 SYGVNS. The CDR3 coding sequence is TGTGCCAGCAGGCGGCTGGGAAATTCACCCCTCCACTTT. Its protein is CASRRLGNSPLHF.

This chain joins TRBV14 and TRBJ2-7, with 7 bases aligning to TRBD1. The CDR3 length is 14 residues. CDR1 and CDR2 from the germline V gene are SGHDN and FVKESK. V trimming: 1 base; J trimming: 4 bases; junction bases outside the gene matches: 4. The CDR3 loop is CASSQVRGLYEQYF. CDR3 in DNA: TGTGCCAGCAGCCAAGTTAGGGGGCTTTACGAGCAGTACTTC. The entire variable domain, with the rest obtained from reference TRBV14 and TRBJ2-7, is as follows: EAGVTQFPSHSVIEKGQTVTLRCDPISGHDNLYWYRRVMGKEIKFLLHFVKESKQDESGMPNNRFLAERTGGTYSTLKVQPAELEDSGVYFCASSQVRGLYEQYFGPGTRLTVT.

On this clonotype: Since a much larger clone is just one base distant, this may be a read error. The chain carries TRBV10-3 and TRBJ2-7, with a tentative D call TRBD2 (7 bases). This CDR3 spans 15 amino acids. CDR1 and CDR2 (germline): ENHRY, SYGVKD. Written as DNA, the CDR3 is TGTGCCATCAAAGCCGCGGGAGAAGGGGGATACGGGCAGTACTTC. Translation gives CAIKAAGEGGYGQYF.

This chain joins TRBV20-1 and TRBJ2-3; 10 positions agree with TRBD2. Trimming removed 2 bases from V and 0 bases from J; junction bases left unmatched: 14. This CDR3 spans 19 amino acids. The germline V gene has CDR1 DFQATT and CDR2 SNEGSKA (reference sequence). The CDR3 DNA sequence: TGCAGTGCTAGACCCAACTTTCCTCCTAGCGGGAGTAGCACAGATACGCAGTATTTT. It is translated as CSARPNFPPSGSSTDTQYF.

The chain has TRBV20-1 and TRBJ1-1; the D is unclear. Trimming pared 1 base from V and 5 bases from J, leaving 5 bases between. CDR3 length: 11 residues. Germline V lookup: CDR1 DFQATT, CDR2 SNEGSKA (reference sequence). CDR3 residues: CSARGGTEAFF. The CDR3 bases are TGCAGTGCTAGAGGTGGAACTGAAGCTTTCTTT.

The chain employs TRBV7-3 and TRBJ2-2; D call uncertain. This CDR3 has 13 amino acids. In germline, CDR1 is SGHTA, CDR2 FQGTGA. V gave up 5 bases and J gave up 6 bases, with 10 bases separating them. The CDR3 region has the DNA TGTGCCAGCAGCCTAGGCGGTTCCGGGGAGCTGTTTTTT. It specifies CASSLGGSGELFF.